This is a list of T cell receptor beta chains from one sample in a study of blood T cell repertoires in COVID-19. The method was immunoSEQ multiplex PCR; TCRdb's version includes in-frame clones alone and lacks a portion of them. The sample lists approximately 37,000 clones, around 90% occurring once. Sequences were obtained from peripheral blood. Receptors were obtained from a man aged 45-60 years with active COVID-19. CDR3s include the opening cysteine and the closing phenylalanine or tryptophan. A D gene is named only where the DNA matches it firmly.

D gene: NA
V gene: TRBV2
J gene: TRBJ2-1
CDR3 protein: CATSEASYNEQFF

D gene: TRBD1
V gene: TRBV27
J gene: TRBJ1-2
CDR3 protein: CASRPGQGSDGYTF

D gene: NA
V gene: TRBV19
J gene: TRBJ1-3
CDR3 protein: CASTDRGISGNTIYF

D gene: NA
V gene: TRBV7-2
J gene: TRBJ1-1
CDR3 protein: CASSINRGSTEAFF

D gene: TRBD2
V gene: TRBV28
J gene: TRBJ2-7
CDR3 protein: CATTSGSYEQYF

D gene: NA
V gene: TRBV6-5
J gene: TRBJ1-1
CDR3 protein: CASSYWGEHTEAFF

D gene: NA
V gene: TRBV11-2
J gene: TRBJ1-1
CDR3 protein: CASSARGSTGTEAFF

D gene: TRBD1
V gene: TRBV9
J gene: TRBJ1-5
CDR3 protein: CASSLRGDSRQPQHF

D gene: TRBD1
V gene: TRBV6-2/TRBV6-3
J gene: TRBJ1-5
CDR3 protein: CASSQDRGQPQHF

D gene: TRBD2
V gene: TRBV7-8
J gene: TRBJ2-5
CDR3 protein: CASSPRGGTSGRAEETQYF

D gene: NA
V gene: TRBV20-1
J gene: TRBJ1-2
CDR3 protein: CSAPSGGYTF

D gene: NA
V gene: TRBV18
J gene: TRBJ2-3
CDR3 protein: CASSGDTSTDTQYF

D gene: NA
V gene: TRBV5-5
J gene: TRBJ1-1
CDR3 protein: CASSLYRNTEAFF

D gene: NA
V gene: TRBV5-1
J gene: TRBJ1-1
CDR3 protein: CASSLRQANTEAFF

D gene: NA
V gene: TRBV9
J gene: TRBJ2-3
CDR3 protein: CASSVVGAQNGDTQYF

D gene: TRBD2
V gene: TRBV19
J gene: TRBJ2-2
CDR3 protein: CAGRVREDTGELFF

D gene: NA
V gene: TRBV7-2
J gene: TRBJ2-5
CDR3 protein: CASSWRYQETQYF

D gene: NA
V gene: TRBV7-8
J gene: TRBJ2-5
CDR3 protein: CASSWDLETQYF

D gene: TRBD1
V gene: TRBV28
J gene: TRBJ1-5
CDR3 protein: CASRPPGTAFNQPQHF

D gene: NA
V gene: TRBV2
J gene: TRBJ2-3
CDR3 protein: CASSRADSTDTQYF

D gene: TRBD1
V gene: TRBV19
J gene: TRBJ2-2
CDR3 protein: CASSTGQGTGELFF

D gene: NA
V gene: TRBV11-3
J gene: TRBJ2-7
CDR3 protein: CASSSGIPYEQYF

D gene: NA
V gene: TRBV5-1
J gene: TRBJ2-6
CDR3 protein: CASSPEGRFGPSGANVLTF